The rows below give T cell receptor beta chains drawn from one sample of a study of shared clonotypes between healthy human individuals. Method: immunoSEQ multiplex PCR; TCRdb's copy keeps in-frame clones and lacks some. The data contain roughly 2 million clones, roughly 94% of them singletons. Sequencing input: naive CD8+ T cells sorted from blood. Every receptor here comes from a man aged 18 to 30 in good health. Both conserved end residues are part of each CDR3. The order of the fields is D gene, V gene, clone size, J gene, CDR3 protein, CDR3 DNA. D genes are given only for firm matches. Clone size is stated in some rows and not others, as once, few, many or a class when expanded.

D gene: TRBD1
V gene: TRBV19
clone size: -
J gene: TRBJ2-4
CDR3 protein: CATSTGWDIQYF
CDR3 DNA: TGTGCCACCTCGACAGGGTGGGACATTCAGTACTTC

D gene: -
V gene: TRBV5-1
clone size: -
J gene: TRBJ2-1
CDR3 protein: CASRSTTTKTGDYNEQFF
CDR3 DNA: TGCGCCAGCAGATCCACGACGACCAAGACTGGAGACTACAATGAGCAGTTCTTC

D gene: TRBD1
V gene: TRBV5-4
clone size: once
J gene: TRBJ1-1
CDR3 protein: CASSLGTVNTEAFF
CDR3 DNA: TGTGCCAGCAGCTTAGGGACAGTGAACACTGAAGCTTTCTTT

D gene: TRBD2
V gene: TRBV19
clone size: -
J gene: TRBJ2-6
CDR3 protein: CASSITPSGRSGANVLTF
CDR3 DNA: TGTGCCAGTAGTATTACTCCTAGCGGGAGATCAGGGGCCAACGTCCTGACTTTC

D gene: TRBD2
V gene: TRBV11-2
clone size: -
J gene: TRBJ2-3
CDR3 protein: CASSPRLAGFTDTQYF
CDR3 DNA: TGTGCCAGCAGCCCCCGGCTAGCGGGATTCACAGATACGCAGTATTTT

D gene: -
V gene: TRBV5-4
clone size: -
J gene: TRBJ2-2
CDR3 protein: CASSLPGTGELFF
CDR3 DNA: TGTGCCAGCAGCTTGCCAGGGACAGGGGAGCTGTTTTTT

D gene: TRBD2
V gene: TRBV27
clone size: -
J gene: TRBJ2-2
CDR3 protein: CASSLAGSLYTGELFF
CDR3 DNA: TGTGCCAGCAGTCTAGCGGGGAGCCTCTACACCGGGGAGCTGTTTTTT

D gene: -
V gene: TRBV11-2
clone size: -
J gene: TRBJ2-7
CDR3 protein: CASSFPVPYEQYF
CDR3 DNA: TGTGCCAGCAGCTTCCCGGTCCCATACGAGCAGTACTTC

D gene: -
V gene: TRBV27
clone size: -
J gene: TRBJ2-7
CDR3 protein: CASSPGRASYEQYF
CDR3 DNA: TGTGCCAGCAGTCCGGGGCGGGCCTCCTACGAGCAGTACTTC

D gene: TRBD2
V gene: TRBV7-3
clone size: -
J gene: TRBJ2-1
CDR3 protein: CASSLTSAGGFYNEQFF
CDR3 DNA: TGTGCCAGCAGCTTAACTTCTGCGGGGGGATTCTACAATGAGCAGTTCTTC

D gene: TRBD1
V gene: TRBV29-1
clone size: -
J gene: TRBJ2-5
CDR3 protein: CSVEPGQGEETQYF
CDR3 DNA: TGCAGCGTTGAACCCGGACAGGGGGAAGAGACCCAGTACTTC

D gene: -
V gene: TRBV7-9
clone size: -
J gene: TRBJ2-7
CDR3 protein: CASSLTESSYEQYF
CDR3 DNA: TGTGCCAGCAGCTTAACAGAGAGCTCCTACGAGCAGTACTTC

D gene: TRBD1
V gene: TRBV4-3
clone size: -
J gene: TRBJ2-2
CDR3 protein: CASSQDRGPPGELFF
CDR3 DNA: TGCGCCAGCAGCCAGGACAGGGGGCCCCCCGGGGAGCTGTTTTTT

D gene: -
V gene: TRBV29-1
clone size: -
J gene: TRBJ2-1
CDR3 protein: CSGKAPSSYNEQFF
CDR3 DNA: TGCAGCGGAAAAGCCCCCAGCTCCTACAATGAGCAGTTCTTC

D gene: -
V gene: TRBV27
clone size: -
J gene: TRBJ2-7
CDR3 protein: CASSQGGPYEQYF
CDR3 DNA: TGTGCCAGCAGTCAAGGCGGGCCCTACGAGCAGTACTTC

D gene: -
V gene: TRBV11-2
clone size: -
J gene: TRBJ1-5
CDR3 protein: CASSLGRTNQPQHF
CDR3 DNA: TGTGCCAGCAGCTTGGGACGGACAAATCAGCCCCAGCATTTT

D gene: TRBD2
V gene: TRBV4-1
clone size: -
J gene: TRBJ2-3
CDR3 protein: CASSQRGGGVDTQYF
CDR3 DNA: TGCGCCAGCAGCCAAAGGGGCGGGGGGGTAGATACGCAGTATTTT

D gene: -
V gene: TRBV27
clone size: -
J gene: TRBJ2-7
CDR3 protein: CASSPGPYEQYF
CDR3 DNA: TGTGCCAGCAGTCCAGGACCCTACGAGCAGTACTTC

D gene: TRBD2
V gene: TRBV2
clone size: -
J gene: TRBJ2-1
CDR3 protein: CASTELAGEYNEQFF
CDR3 DNA: TGTGCCAGCACCGAACTAGCGGGGGAATACAATGAGCAGTTCTTC

D gene: -
V gene: TRBV9
clone size: -
J gene: TRBJ2-1
CDR3 protein: CASSVARASSYNEQFF
CDR3 DNA: TGTGCCAGCAGCGTAGCGCGCGCCAGCTCCTACAATGAGCAGTTCTTC

D gene: -
V gene: TRBV9
clone size: -
J gene: TRBJ2-3
CDR3 protein: CASSVSGQHGSVDTQYF
CDR3 DNA: TGTGCCAGCAGCGTTAGTGGCCAGCACGGGTCCGTAGATACGCAGTATTTT

D gene: TRBD1
V gene: TRBV30
clone size: -
J gene: TRBJ1-4
CDR3 protein: CTEGTGNEKLFF
CDR3 DNA: TGTACCGAGGGGACAGGTAATGAAAAACTGTTTTTT

D gene: -
V gene: TRBV5-4
clone size: -
J gene: TRBJ1-1
CDR3 protein: CASSDVENTEAFF
CDR3 DNA: TGTGCCAGCAGCGACGTCGAAAACACTGAAGCTTTCTTT

D gene: -
V gene: TRBV19
clone size: -
J gene: TRBJ1-1
CDR3 protein: CASSIVPGGGTEAFF
CDR3 DNA: TGTGCCAGTAGTATAGTGCCGGGCGGGGGCACTGAAGCTTTCTTT

D gene: TRBD1
V gene: TRBV27
clone size: -
J gene: TRBJ2-7
CDR3 protein: CASSLSPGTGVDEQYF
CDR3 DNA: TGTGCCAGCAGTTTATCTCCCGGGACAGGGGTCGACGAGCAGTACTTC

D gene: TRBD2
V gene: TRBV9
clone size: -
J gene: TRBJ2-3
CDR3 protein: CASSVSGGWGDTQYF
CDR3 DNA: TGTGCCAGCAGCGTTAGCGGGGGGTGGGGAGATACGCAGTATTTT

D gene: -
V gene: TRBV2
clone size: -
J gene: TRBJ1-1
CDR3 protein: CASSGGEYTEAFF
CDR3 DNA: TGTGCCAGCAGTGGCGGTGAATACACTGAAGCTTTCTTT

D gene: -
V gene: TRBV12-1
clone size: -
J gene: TRBJ2-3
CDR3 protein: CASSPAQTGGVSDTQYF
CDR3 DNA: TGTGCCAGCAGCCCCGCGCAAACAGGGGGCGTTTCAGATACGCAGTATTTT

D gene: TRBD2
V gene: TRBV27
clone size: -
J gene: TRBJ2-1
CDR3 protein: CASIGTTNEQFF
CDR3 DNA: TGTGCCAGCATCGGGACTACCAATGAGCAGTTCTTC

D gene: TRBD1
V gene: TRBV7-9
clone size: once
J gene: TRBJ2-7
CDR3 protein: CASSSARQGTYEQYF
CDR3 DNA: TGTGCCAGCAGCTCAGCGAGACAGGGGACCTACGAGCAGTACTTC

D gene: TRBD1
V gene: TRBV7-6
clone size: -
J gene: TRBJ1-6
CDR3 protein: CASSEDRGPYNSPLHF
CDR3 DNA: TGTGCCAGCAGCGAGGACAGGGGACCATATAATTCACCCCTCCACTTT

D gene: TRBD2
V gene: TRBV9
clone size: -
J gene: TRBJ2-7
CDR3 protein: CASSVGASGGSYEQYF
CDR3 DNA: TGTGCCAGCAGCGTAGGGGCTAGCGGGGGATCCTACGAGCAGTACTTC

D gene: -
V gene: TRBV9
clone size: -
J gene: TRBJ2-1
CDR3 protein: CASSVYGGNEQFF
CDR3 DNA: TGTGCCAGCAGCGTTTACGGGGGCAATGAGCAGTTCTTC

D gene: -
V gene: TRBV7-9
clone size: -
J gene: TRBJ1-5
CDR3 protein: CASSSGQSNQPQHF
CDR3 DNA: TGTGCCAGCAGCTCCGGACAGAGCAATCAGCCCCAGCATTTT

D gene: -
V gene: TRBV10-2
clone size: -
J gene: TRBJ2-1
CDR3 protein: CASSESTAYNEQFF
CDR3 DNA: TGCGCCAGCAGTGAGTCGACAGCCTACAATGAGCAGTTCTTC

D gene: -
V gene: TRBV4-1
clone size: -
J gene: TRBJ2-1
CDR3 protein: CASSHVPGVQMGNEQFF
CDR3 DNA: TGCGCCAGCAGCCATGTCCCGGGTGTCCAAATGGGTAATGAGCAGTTCTTC

D gene: -
V gene: TRBV2
clone size: -
J gene: TRBJ2-7
CDR3 protein: CASTQGGLYEQYF
CDR3 DNA: TGTGCCAGCACTCAAGGGGGTCTCTACGAGCAGTACTTC

D gene: -
V gene: TRBV27
clone size: -
J gene: TRBJ2-7
CDR3 protein: CASRTVQGYEQYF
CDR3 DNA: TGTGCCAGCAGGACCGTACAGGGCTACGAGCAGTACTTC

D gene: -
V gene: TRBV12-1
clone size: -
J gene: TRBJ1-5
CDR3 protein: CASSGWTVAINQPQHF
CDR3 DNA: TGTGCCAGCAGCGGTTGGACGGTCGCTATCAATCAGCCCCAGCATTTT

D gene: TRBD1
V gene: TRBV6-5
clone size: -
J gene: TRBJ1-1
CDR3 protein: CASSYSEGAIEAFF
CDR3 DNA: TGTGCCAGCAGTTACTCGGAGGGGGCGATTGAAGCTTTCTTT

D gene: TRBD2
V gene: TRBV14
clone size: -
J gene: TRBJ2-5
CDR3 protein: CASSQSGGWGETQYF
CDR3 DNA: TGTGCCAGCAGCCAGAGCGGGGGATGGGGAGAGACCCAGTACTTC

D gene: -
V gene: TRBV4-3
clone size: -
J gene: TRBJ1-4
CDR3 protein: CASSQTPRGGGATNEKLFF
CDR3 DNA: TGCGCCAGCAGCCAAACACCTCGCGGAGGGGGGGCAACTAATGAAAAACTGTTTTTT

D gene: -
V gene: TRBV10-1
clone size: -
J gene: TRBJ1-5
CDR3 protein: CASSDSNQPQHF
CDR3 DNA: TGCGCCAGCAGTGATAGCAATCAGCCCCAGCATTTT

D gene: -
V gene: TRBV11-2
clone size: -
J gene: TRBJ1-4
CDR3 protein: CASSLGAGSNEKLFF
CDR3 DNA: TGTGCCAGCAGCTTAGGGGCCGGGTCTAATGAAAAACTGTTTTTT

D gene: -
V gene: TRBV6-1
clone size: -
J gene: TRBJ1-4
CDR3 protein: CASRKVDNEKLFF
CDR3 DNA: TGTGCCAGTCGTAAAGTTGATAATGAAAAACTGTTTTTT

D gene: -
V gene: TRBV13
clone size: -
J gene: TRBJ2-7
CDR3 protein: CASSFGRASYEQYF
CDR3 DNA: TGTGCCAGCAGCTTCGGCAGGGCGAGTTACGAGCAGTACTTC